Below, 32 T cell receptor beta chains from the same sample are listed, as sequenced in a study of blood T cell repertoires in COVID-19. Profiling relied on immunoSEQ multiplex PCR, and the TCRdb table lists in-frame clones only, not all of them. The sample records over 450,000 clones, about 89% being singletons. Sequencing input: peripheral blood. These receptors originate from a woman aged 50 to 60 with COVID-19, enrolled during active disease.

The chain uses TRBV6-5 and TRBJ1-3, with 7 bases fitting TRBD1. Germline CDR1 is MNHEY and CDR2 is SVGAGI. V dropped 6 bases and J dropped 4; count of bases not matched to a gene: 9. CDR3 length: 15 amino acids. The CDR3 here is CASRRQGPGGNTIYF. CDR3 DNA: TGTGCCAGCAGACGACAGGGACCGGGAGGAAACACCATATATTTT.

This sequence joins TRBV12-3 or TRBV12-4 and TRBJ1-5; D not certain. Trimming cost V 7 bases and J 4 bases, with 8 bases left between them. This CDR3 spans 12 amino acids. The CDR3 DNA reads as TGTGCCAGCACCCTCAGGAATCAGCCCCAGCATTTT. Its translation: CASTLRNQPQHF.

The chain carries TRBV20-1 and TRBJ1-2; D may be TRBD1 (5 bases). V gave up 7 bases and J gave up 6 bases, with 12 bases separating them. Germline CDR1 and CDR2: DFQATT and SNEGSKA (reference sequence). This CDR3 is 11 amino acids long. CDR3 bases: TGCAGTGTAGTAGGGGTCCATGGCTACACCTTC. Translating gives CSVVGVHGYTF.

The rearrangement uses TRBV12-3 or TRBV12-4 and TRBJ2-7; possibly TRBD2 for D (6 bases). The CDR3 spans 12 residues. The ends were cut back, 3 bases at V and 7 bases at J, with 10 bases in the middle. The CDR3 coding sequence is TGTGCCAGCAGTTTCCCTGGGGGGGAGCAGTACTTC. It yields the protein CASSFPGGEQYF.

The CDR3 sequence: CATSDLRVAGTSVRDEQFF. The CDR3 nucleotides are TGTGCCACCAGTGATTTGAGGGTCGCGGGGACTAGCGTAAGGGATGAGCAGTTCTTC. The J gene is TRBJ2-1, the V gene TRBV24-1; 10 bases line up with TRBD2. CDR1 is KGHDR, CDR2 SFDVKD, per germline. This CDR3 has 19 residues. With 0 bases clipped from V and 8 bases from J, the junction kept 15 bases outside the gene matches.

The chain employs TRBV5-1 and TRBJ1-2; possible D gene TRBD1, 6 bases. In germline, CDR1 is SGHRS, CDR2 YFSETQ. With 0 bases removed from V and 5 bases from J, the gap between germline ends came to 11 bases. This CDR3 is 14 amino acids long. This CDR3 reads CASSLEAGVYGYTF. The CDR3, as DNA: TGCGCCAGCAGCTTGGAGGCAGGGGTGTATGGCTACACCTTC.

The chain carries TRBV9 and TRBJ2-1, with TRBD2 matching over 7 bases. This CDR3 spans 13 amino acids. Trimming cost V 3 bases and J 6 bases; bases outside gene matches: 3. CDR1 and CDR2 (germline): SGDLS, YYNGEE. The CDR3 reads CASSEGGLNEQFF. As DNA, the CDR3 is TGTGCCAGCAGCGAGGGAGGGCTCAATGAGCAGTTCTTC.

This rearrangement joins TRBV27 to TRBJ2-3; possibly TRBD1 for D (6 bases). V was shortened by 5 bases and J by 3 bases, with 12 bases between the two germline ends. Germline CDR1 reads MNHEY; CDR2 reads SMNVEV (reference sequence). The CDR3 is 14 residues long. CDR3 in amino acids: CASSPGALTDTQYF. The DNA for the CDR3 is TGTGCCAGCAGTCCAGGGGCCCTGACAGATACGCAGTATTTT.

This chain links TRBV5-1 with TRBJ1-3; maybe TRBD1 (6 bases). Trimming left V 0 bases short and J 2 bases short, with 15 bases between. Germline CDR1 is SGHRS and CDR2 is YFSETQ. The CDR3 covers 17 residues. In nucleotides, the CDR3 is TGCGCCAGCAGCTTGGGGCGAACAGGGAAAGCTGGAAACACCATATATTTT. This encodes CASSLGRTGKAGNTIYF.

The chain links TRBV2 to TRBJ2-7, with 7 bases lining up with TRBD2. With 8 bases clipped from V and 4 bases from J, the junction kept 8 bases outside the gene matches. Germline assignment: CDR1 SNHLY and CDR2 FYNNEI. The CDR3 runs to 13 residues. The CDR3 bases are TGTGCCAGCGGGGGGGACGGGAATTACGAGCAGTACTTC. It translates to CASGGDGNYEQYF.

The chain uses TRBV11-2 and TRBJ1-2; 9 positions agree with TRBD1. Trimming removed 5 bases from V and 4 bases from J; junction bases left unmatched: 11. The germline V gene encodes CDR1 SGHAT and CDR2 FQNNGV. The CDR3 is 16 residues long. The DNA of the CDR3 is TGTGCCAGCAGCGCCGGGACAGGGATACATGGCTATGGCTACACCTTC. It yields the protein CASSAGTGIHGYGYTF. Based on the CDR3 plus reference TRBV11-2 and TRBJ1-2, the full variable domain is EAGVAQSPRYKIIEKRQSVAFWCNPISGHATLYWYQQILGQGPKLLIQFQNNGVVDDSQLPKDRFSAERLKGVDSTLKIQPAKLEDSAVYLCASSAGTGIHGYGYTFGSGTRLTVV.

This chain connects TRBV11-2 to TRBJ1-1; D gene unclear. Germline V gene data show CDR1 as SGHAT and CDR2 as FQNNGV. The CDR3 extends over 15 amino acids. Trimming shortened V by 1 base and J by 2 bases, and 11 bases separated the two germline ends. The CDR3, as DNA: TGTGCCAGCAGCTTAGGGCAGGCCGACAACACTGAAGCTTTCTTT. This gives the protein CASSLGQADNTEAFF.

V usage is TRBV9 and J usage is TRBJ2-7; 7 nucleotides match TRBD1. CDR3 size: 15 residues. The V gene end was trimmed by 7 bases and the J gene end by 2 bases; junction bases not matched to a gene: 12. Germline V gives CDR1 SGDLS, CDR2 YYNGEE. This CDR3 is CASSKGRDSPYEQYF. The CDR3 nucleotides are TGTGCCAGCTCCAAAGGCCGGGACAGTCCCTACGAGCAGTACTTC.

The rearrangement uses TRBV11-2 and TRBJ2-3; D remains ambiguous. V lost 4 bases, J lost 0 bases, and 2 bases lay in between. This CDR3 is 12 amino acids long. CDR1 is SGHAT, CDR2 FQNNGV, per germline. As DNA, the CDR3 is TGTGCCAGCAGCTCTAGCACAGATACGCAGTATTTT. Amino acids: CASSSSTDTQYF.

The V gene is TRBV18, the J gene TRBJ1-2; 9 bases line up with TRBD1. From germline, CDR1 is KGHSH and CDR2 LQKENI. This CDR3 has 17 residues. V dropped 2 bases and J dropped 1; count of bases not matched to a gene: 8. The CDR3 region is CASSPTGGAGLNYGYTF. CDR3 coding DNA: TGTGCCAGCTCACCAACAGGGGGCGCCGGCCTTAACTATGGCTACACCTTC.

The J gene is TRBJ1-2, the V gene TRBV29-1; 10 bases fit TRBD1. This CDR3 region has 13 residues. Germline V gives CDR1 SQVTM, CDR2 ANQGSEA. Here the CDR3 reads CSAPSGTGEGYTF. The CDR3 nucleotides are TGCAGTGCTCCTTCCGGGACAGGGGAAGGCTACACCTTC.

In its sample, this clone was seen once. The DNA for the CDR3 is TGTGCCACCAGTGATTGGCCGGGACAGGGTGGCAATGAGCAGTTCTTC. Its protein product is CATSDWPGQGGNEQFF. J is TRBJ2-1 and V is TRBV24-1; 9 nucleotides align to TRBD1. The germline V gene has CDR1 KGHDR and CDR2 SFDVKD. This CDR3 has 16 amino acids. The junction had 7 bases not matched to a gene; V was cut back by 2 bases and J by 6 bases.

The chain carries TRBV2 and TRBJ2-7, with 7 positions matching TRBD1. Germline loops: CDR1 SNHLY, CDR2 FYNNEI. V lost 7 bases, J lost 3 bases, and 9 bases stayed unmatched. The CDR3 is 14 residues long. CDR3 region: CASTDRATDYEQYF. Here the CDR3 DNA reads TGTGCCAGCACCGACAGGGCTACGGACTACGAGCAGTACTTC.

The V gene is TRBV18, the J gene TRBJ1-1; 9 bases fit TRBD1. The germline CDR1 and CDR2 sequences are KGHSH and LQKENI. Losses at the gene ends were 5 bases for V and 1 base for J; bases not matched to a gene: 11. This CDR3 contains 17 residues. The CDR3 DNA follows: TGTGCCAGCTCAAGGACAGGGGAGGGAATAGGGAACACTGAAGCTTTCTTT. Its protein product is CASSRTGEGIGNTEAFF.

This clone was counted a single time. V gene TRBV2 combines with J gene TRBJ1-1; 9 bases align to TRBD1. The germline V gene encodes CDR1 SNHLY and CDR2 FYNNEI. J was trimmed by 11 bases and V by 6 bases; bases with no gene match: 10. The CDR3 runs 13 residues. The CDR3 bases are TGTGCCAGCAGCCAAATAGGGACAGGGACGGCTTTCTTT. Amino acid sequence: CASSQIGTGTAFF.

The chain couples TRBV21-1 to TRBJ1-5. TRBV21-1 is a known pseudogene. This CDR3 has 15 residues. CDR3 nucleotides: TGTGCCAGCAGCAAAGAAGCTTATAGCAATCAGCCCCAGCATTTT. Protein sequence: CASSKEAYSNQPQHF.

V gene TRBV13 combines with J gene TRBJ2-3; 11 positions match TRBD1. This CDR3 comprises 18 residues. J was trimmed by 1 base and V by 5 bases; bases with no gene match: 11. Germline lookup yields CDR1 PRHDT and CDR2 FYEKMQ (reference sequence). The CDR3 coding sequence is TGTGCCAGCAGCCCAGGGACAGGGGGAGGTTTTGGCACAGATACGCAGTATTTT. As protein: CASSPGTGGGFGTDTQYF.

The chain joins TRBV24-1 to TRBJ1-2; 12 bases map to TRBD1. The CDR3 consists of 17 residues. The germline V gene encodes CDR1 KGHDR and CDR2 SFDVKD. Losses at the gene ends were 2 bases for V and 3 bases for J; bases not matched to a gene: 6. CDR3 DNA: TGTGCCACCAGTGATTCCCCCGGGACAGGGGGCGACTATGGCTACACCTTC. Translating it yields CATSDSPGTGGDYGYTF.

The chain recombines TRBV10-2 with TRBJ1-1; the D is unclear. V was pared by 6 bases and J by 2 bases, with 7 bases between. The CDR3 extends over 12 amino acids. CDR1 is WSHSY, CDR2 SAAADI, per germline. Here the CDR3 DNA reads TGCGCCAGCAGGGGCCCAAACACTGAAGCTTTCTTT. Its translation: CASRGPNTEAFF.

The genes are TRBV6-5 and TRBJ1-3; 9 bases match TRBD1. The CDR3 is 15 residues long. V trimming: 6 bases; J trimming: 4 bases; junction bases outside the gene matches: 7. In germline, CDR1 is MNHEY, CDR2 SVGAGI. DNA of the CDR3: TGTGCCAGCAGGCGGGACAGGGATTACGGAAACACCATATATTTT. This translates into CASRRDRDYGNTIYF.

V and J are TRBV30 and TRBJ1-2; TRBD1 matches 10 bases. CDR1 GTSNPN and CDR2 SVGIG come from the germline V gene (reference sequence). V trimming: 8 bases; J trimming: 2 bases; junction bases outside the gene matches: 2. The CDR3 spans 12 residues. The CDR3 DNA follows: TGTGCCGGGACAGGGGACAACTATGGCTACACCTTC. Its protein product is CAGTGDNYGYTF.

J is TRBJ2-1 and V is TRBV28, with TRBD1 as a possible D gene (6 bases). Trimming removed 3 bases at V and 1 base at J, with 10 bases between. The CDR3 has 15 residues. The germline CDR1 and CDR2 sequences are MDHEN and SYDVKM. The CDR3 DNA reads TGTGCCAGCAGTTTCAGGGACACGTCCTACAATGAGCAGTTCTTC. As protein: CASSFRDTSYNEQFF.

J is TRBJ2-2 and V is TRBV24-1; D gene uncertain. The germline V gene has CDR1 KGHDR and CDR2 SFDVKD. V was pared by 4 bases and J by 7 bases, with 9 bases between. The CDR3 covers 13 residues. CDR3 nucleotides: TGTGCCACCAGTGACGGGTCCAGCGGGGAGCTGTTTTTT. This sequence encodes CATSDGSSGELFF.

The V call is TRBV19, the J call TRBJ1-5, with 8 bases lining up with TRBD1. J was trimmed by 6 bases and V by 7 bases; bases with no gene match: 5. This CDR3 is built from 13 residues. CDR1 is LNHDA and CDR2 is SQIVND in the germline V gene (reference sequence). The CDR3 is CASMDREGQPQHF. Here the CDR3 DNA reads TGTGCCAGTATGGACAGGGAAGGTCAGCCCCAGCATTTT.

The rearrangement links TRBV19 to TRBJ1-1; the D is unclear. This CDR3 comprises 14 residues. The germline CDR1 and CDR2 sequences are LNHDA and SQIVND (reference sequence). Trimming took 5 bases from V and 1 from J, leaving 11 bases between them. Here the CDR3 reads CASSPVTSNTEAFF. CDR3 nucleotide sequence: TGTGCCAGTAGTCCGGTCACCTCGAACACTGAAGCTTTCTTT.

This chain uses TRBV6-4 with TRBJ2-3; D may be TRBD2 (6 bases). Germline V lookup: CDR1 MRHNA, CDR2 SNTAGT. V was cut by 0 bases and J by 6 bases, with 19 bases left in between. The CDR3 consists of 17 residues. In nucleotides, the CDR3 is TGTGCCAGCAGTGACTCGGGGGGTTACCGGGGTGGCGATACGCAGTATTTT. Its translation: CASSDSGGYRGGDTQYF.

The chain links TRBV7-8 to TRBJ2-5, with 12 bases that match TRBD1. The CDR3 is 14 amino acids. J gave up 4 bases and V 9 bases, and 6 bases lay outside the gene matches. The V gene's germline CDR1 is SGHVS and CDR2 FQNEAQ. The CDR3 DNA sequence: TGTGCCAGTCCGGGACAGGGGGCAGGAGAGACCCAGTACTTC. Its protein product is CASPGQGAGETQYF.